This TCR beta chain is drawn from a study of human T cells and chemical hapten exposure. Overall study: TCR yields differed between samples (mainly from small differences in pooled library volume).

Attachment of unique molecular identifiers to individual cDNA molecules was performed in the library. Original data processing: Between 23,224 and 690,600 TCRs appeared in each sample, and the median stood at roughly 100,000. TCRdb re-called the RACE reads with MiXCR, one entry per CDR3 protein. These V and J calls originate from TCRdb's pipeline instead of the authors' own analysis. The sample consists of 40,000 to 50,000 distinct CDR3 sequences, 3.5% to 4% of them appearing once. This clonotype occurred many times. The ends were cut back, 7 bases at V and 8 bases at J, with 18 bases in the middle. The CDR3 sequence is 14 residues long. Time point in this sample: patch test 1, 2 weeks after DPC sensitization. Described treatment: therapeutic diphenylcyclopropenone sensitization with weekly scalp DPC. Unfractionated whole blood yielded the extracted total RNA.

This clonotype was obtained from a man aged 45-60 years with alopecia areata. Some clones in this sample may be carry-over from other donors' samples. Sequenced material: whole blood, taken in connection with sensitization to the hapten diphenylcyclopropenone (DPC). V is TRBV12-3 or TRBV12-4 and J is TRBJ2-1, with no clear D. The CDR3 DNA reads TGTGCCAGCAACCTCTCCGGAGAAGGCGATGAGCAGTTCTTC. Translation gives CASNLSGEGDEQFF.